These T cell receptor beta chains were read from a single sample in a study of post-analysis software for immune sequencing data. A single record per CDR3 protein comes from TCRdb applying MiXCR to the PCR reads. Among about half a million distinct CDR3 sequences listed, approximately 31% were seen once. The specimen sequenced was blood. These receptors all stem from a girl aged 2-17 years with multiple sclerosis. The CDR3 runs from the conserved cysteine through the conserved F or W. D genes are given only for firm matches. Clone size is not always given. Where it is, it says once, few, many or a class for expanded clones.

v_gene	abundance	d_gene	j_gene	CDR3aa	CDR3nt
TRBV20-1	-	-	TRBJ2-3	CSARISSGADTQYF	TGCAGTGCTAGGATTTCTAGTGGCGCAGATACGCAGTATTTT
TRBV7-2	few	TRBD1	TRBJ2-3	CASSPDRVATDTQYF	TGTGCCAGCAGCCCAGACAGGGTAGCCACAGATACGCAGTATTTT
TRBV6-5	-	-	TRBJ2-1	CASTQGYEQFF	TGTGCCAGCACCCAGGGGTATGAGCAGTTCTTC
TRBV20-1	-	-	TRBJ1-1	CSARGGRVMNTEAFF	TGCAGTGCTAGAGGGGGGAGAGTCATGAACACTGAAGCTTTCTTT
TRBV4-2	many	-	TRBJ2-7	CASSRLRDVEQYF	TGTGCCAGCAGCCGACTTCGGGACGTGGAGCAGTACTTC
TRBV5-1	few	-	TRBJ2-3	CASSLGSGAESQYF	TGCGCCAGCAGCTTGGGGTCCGGCGCAGAGTCGCAGTATTTT
TRBV4-2	-	TRBD2	TRBJ2-1	CASSQDSGRDEQFF	TGTGCCAGCAGCCAAGATTCGGGGAGGGATGAGCAGTTCTTC
TRBV2	-	-	TRBJ2-1	CASRDGQGHEQFF	TGTGCCAGCAGGGATGGCCAGGGTCATGAGCAGTTCTTC
TRBV12-3/TRBV12-4	few	-	TRBJ1-2	CASSHRSEIGGYTF	TGTGCCAGCAGTCATCGCTCGGAGATTGGTGGCTACACCTTC
TRBV19	-	-	TRBJ1-5	CASSIARGLDQPQHF	TGTGCCAGTAGTATAGCCAGGGGTTTGGATCAGCCCCAGCATTTT
TRBV7-2	-	-	TRBJ2-1	CASSGLLPYNEQFF	TGTGCCAGCAGCGGACTACTGCCCTACAATGAGCAGTTCTTC
TRBV20-1	-	TRBD2	TRBJ2-5	CSANAGVEETQYF	TGCAGTGCAAACGCGGGGGTGGAAGAGACCCAGTACTTC
TRBV5-1	few	TRBD2	TRBJ2-7	CASREEAGGSYEQYF	TGCGCCAGCCGAGAGGAAGCGGGGGGGTCCTACGAGCAGTACTTC
TRBV27	-	-	TRBJ2-5	CASAQRRGETQYF	TGTGCCAGCGCCCAACGAAGGGGGGAGACCCAGTACTTC
TRBV20-1	once	-	TRBJ2-3	CSAPGRGTEDTQYF	TGCAGTGCTCCCGGCAGGGGAACGGAGGATACGCAGTATTTT
TRBV11-3	-	-	TRBJ2-2	CASSAKPIFGARTGELFF	TGTGCCAGCAGCGCTAAACCCATCTTCGGGGCCCGCACCGGGGAGCTGTTTTTT
TRBV6-1	-	-	TRBJ1-1	CASNLSSKNEAFF	TGTGCCAGCAATCTCAGCAGTAAAAATGAAGCTTTCTTT
TRBV5-1	-	-	TRBJ2-6	CASSLIESGANVLTF	TGCGCCAGCAGCTTGATCGAGTCTGGGGCCAACGTCCTGACTTTC
TRBV7-2	-	TRBD1	TRBJ2-5	CASSFRQGKETQYF	TGTGCCAGCAGCTTTAGACAGGGTAAAGAGACCCAGTACTTC
TRBV6-1	-	TRBD2	TRBJ2-5	CATTRTSVDEQYF	TGTGCCACCACAAGGACTAGTGTAGATGAGCAGTACTTC
TRBV12-5	-	-	TRBJ1-2	CASGLSDTRYGYTF	TGTGCTAGTGGTTTGTCTGACACTCGCTATGGCTACACCTTC
TRBV4-2	-	-	TRBJ2-6	CASSRIQISGANVLTF	TGTGCCAGCAGCCGTATCCAGATCTCTGGGGCCAACGTCCTGACTTTC
TRBV20-1	-	TRBD1	TRBJ2-5	CSRLTGTGGVTQYF	TGCAGTCGACTTACCGGGACAGGGGGCGTGACCCAGTACTTC
TRBV20-1	-	-	TRBJ2-1	CSARAVASHNEQFF	TGCAGTGCTAGAGCTGTGGCTAGCCATAATGAGCAGTTCTTC
TRBV6-1	few	-	TRBJ2-1	CASSVSGDEQFF	TGTGCCAGCAGTGTCTCCGGGGATGAGCAGTTCTTC
TRBV29-1	few	TRBD1	TRBJ2-1	CSVGGGHRGAYNEQFF	TGCAGCGTTGGAGGAGGTCACAGGGGAGCATACAATGAGCAGTTCTTC
TRBV5-1	-	-	TRBJ2-3	CASSLVDGGDTQYF	TGCGCCAGCAGCTTGGTTGATGGTGGAGATACGCAGTATTTT
TRBV29-1	few	TRBD1	TRBJ2-7	CSVVGTGFEQYF	TGCAGCGTTGTGGGGACAGGGTTTGAGCAGTACTTC
TRBV6-6	-	TRBD1	TRBJ1-5	CASKGQGNQPQHF	TGTGCCAGCAAAGGACAGGGCAATCAGCCCCAGCATTTT
TRBV21-1	-	-	TRBJ2-3	CASSSRAHSTDTQYF	TGTGCCAGCAGCTCACGGGCCCATAGCACAGATACGCAGTATTTT
TRBV9	few	TRBD2	TRBJ2-7	CASSLGLVPYEQYF	TGTGCCAGCAGCCTAGGACTAGTTCCATACGAGCAGTACTTC
TRBV29-1	-	TRBD1	TRBJ2-2	CSVEDPWTGNTGELFF	TGCAGCGTTGAAGACCCGTGGACAGGGAACACCGGGGAGCTGTTTTTT
TRBV2	-	-	TRBJ2-3	CASSESSRSTDTQYF	TGTGCCAGCAGCGAATCTAGTAGGAGCACAGATACGCAGTATTTT